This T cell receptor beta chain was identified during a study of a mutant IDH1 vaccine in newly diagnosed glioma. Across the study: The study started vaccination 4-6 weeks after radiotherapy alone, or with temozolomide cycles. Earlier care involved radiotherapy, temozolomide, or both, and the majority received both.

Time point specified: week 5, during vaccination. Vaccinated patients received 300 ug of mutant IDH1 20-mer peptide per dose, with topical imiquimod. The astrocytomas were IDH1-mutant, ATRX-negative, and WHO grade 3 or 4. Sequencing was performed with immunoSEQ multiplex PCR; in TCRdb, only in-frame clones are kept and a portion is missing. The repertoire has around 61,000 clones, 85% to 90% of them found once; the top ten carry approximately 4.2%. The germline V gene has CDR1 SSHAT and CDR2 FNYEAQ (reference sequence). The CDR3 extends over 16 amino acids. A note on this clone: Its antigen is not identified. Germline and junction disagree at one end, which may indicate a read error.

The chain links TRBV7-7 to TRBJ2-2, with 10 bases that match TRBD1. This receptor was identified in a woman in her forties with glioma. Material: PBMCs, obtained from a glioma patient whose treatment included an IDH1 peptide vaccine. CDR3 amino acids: CASSLGTGANTGELFF. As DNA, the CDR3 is TGTGCTAGCAGCTTAGGGACAGGGGCGAACACCGGGGAGCTGTTTTTT.